What follows are 19 T cell receptor beta chains derived from one specimen sequenced in a study of blood T cells in healthy people across ages. A second PCR, run for about 7 to 11 cycles, used a sample-barcoded 5' primer plus a J-beta primer mix. TCRdb fed the 5' RACE reads into MiXCR, producing one record per CDR3 protein. The sample lists about 1.8 million distinct CDR3 sequences; 49% were seen once. Sequences were obtained from blood. The receptors were gathered from a woman in her thirties or forties in good health.

This clonotype was picked up a small number of times. J is TRBJ1-2 and V is TRBV7-2; 9 bases line up with TRBD1. The V gene end was trimmed by 2 bases and the J gene end by 8 bases; junction bases not matched to a gene: 6. Germline values: CDR1 SGHTA, CDR2 FQGNSA. The CDR3 spans 14 residues. Written as DNA, the CDR3 is TGTGCCAGCAGCTTAAGGACAGGGGTGACGGGCTACACCTTC. Amino acids: CASSLRTGVTGYTF. Complete variable domain (other parts from reference TRBV7-2 and TRBJ1-2): GAGVSQSPSNKVTEKGKDVELRCDPISGHTALYWYRQSLGQGLEFLIYFQGNSAPDKSGLPSDRFSAERTGGSVSTLTIQRTQQEDSAVYLCASSLRTGVTGYTFGSGTRLTVV.

The chain is built from TRBV20-1 and TRBJ2-4; D may be TRBD2 (6 bases). This CDR3 contains 14 residues. The germline V gene has CDR1 DFQATT and CDR2 SNEGSKA (reference sequence). V lost 6 bases to trimming and J lost 0 bases, with 12 bases between them. The CDR3 DNA follows: TGCAGTGCACCACGGAGGGGAGCCAAAAACATTCAGTACTTC. This gives the protein CSAPRRGAKNIQYF.

The genes are TRBV7-2 and TRBJ2-7, with 10 bases fitting TRBD1. The CDR3 is 15 residues long. The germline V gene has CDR1 SGHTA and CDR2 FQGNSA. With V trimmed by 8 bases and J by 2 bases, 9 bases remained unmatched. The CDR3 DNA is TGTGCCAGCCGCCAGACAGGGGGCAGCCCCTACGAGCAGTACTTC. This translates into CASRQTGGSPYEQYF.

This chain connects TRBV4-3 to TRBJ2-5; D perhaps matches TRBD1 (5 bases). Trimming removed 0 bases at V and 0 bases at J, with 11 bases between. Germline loops: CDR1 LGHNA, CDR2 YSLEER. CDR3 length: 16 amino acids. The CDR3 nucleotides are TGCGCCAGCAGCCAAGAAGGCAGGGCCTACCAAGAGACCCAGTACTTC. This translates into CASSQEGRAYQETQYF.

The chain recombines TRBV11-2 with TRBJ2-1; weak D call: TRBD2 (6 bases). Germline V gene sequence: CDR1 SGHAT, CDR2 FQNNGV. Trimming stripped 3 bases from V and 7 bases from J, with 16 bases between. This CDR3 is 15 amino acids long. Here the CDR3 DNA reads TGTGCCAGCAGCTTCCCCAGGGAGGTCGGGAATGAGCAGTTCTTC. Amino acid sequence: CASSFPREVGNEQFF.

Remarks on this clonotype: Germline is not matched at one junction end, which may reflect a read error. In DNA form, the CDR3 reads TGTGCCAGCAGCTTAGCGGCTAGCGAAAATACAGATACGCAGTATTTT. The encoded protein is CASSLAASENTDTQYF. The V gene is TRBV12-3 or TRBV12-4, the J gene TRBJ2-3; D is perhaps TRBD2 (6 bases). The CDR3 has 16 residues.

This clonotype was counted only a few times. The chain has TRBV7-2 and TRBJ2-5; D is possibly TRBD1 (6 bases). Germline CDR1 is SGHTA and CDR2 is FQGNSA. The ends were cut back, 4 bases at V and 5 bases at J, with 14 bases in the middle. The CDR3 has 14 residues. The chain's CDR3 is CASSSPMRGETQYF. CDR3 bases: TGTGCCAGCAGCTCCCCTATGAGGGGGGAGACCCAGTACTTC.

The table lists this clonotype with a few counts. The chain uses TRBV28 and TRBJ2-7; 7 bases line up with TRBD1. Germline V gives CDR1 MDHEN, CDR2 SYDVKM. CDR3 size: 13 residues. V lost 8 bases, J lost 3 bases, and 7 bases stayed unmatched. The CDR3 reads CASSKGQLYEQYF. CDR3 bases: TGTGCCAGCTCAAAGGGACAGCTCTACGAGCAGTACTTC. Full variable domain (outside the CDR3, taken from reference TRBV28 and TRBJ2-7): DVKVTQSSRYLVKRTGEKVFLECVQDMDHENMFWYRQDPGLGLRLIYFSYDVKMKEKGDIPEGYSVSREKKERFSLILESASTNQTSMYLCASSKGQLYEQYFGPGTRLTVT.

This chain links TRBV14 with TRBJ2-5, with a tentative D call TRBD1 (5 bases). Judging by the DNA end, TRBJ2-7 fits better; the J call may be wrong. The CDR3 extends over 14 amino acids. The germline V gene encodes CDR1 SGHDN and CDR2 FVKESK. The CDR3 sequence: CASSQECQGYEQYF. Here the CDR3 DNA reads TGTGCCAGCAGCCAAGAATGTCAGGGCTACGAGCAGTACTTC.

This clonotype was seen more than once but under ten times. V usage is TRBV20-1 and J usage is TRBJ2-1, with 10 bases fitting TRBD2. This CDR3 contains 17 residues. Trimming at V came to 6 bases and at J to 0 bases, leaving 11 bases not matched to a gene. Per germline, CDR1 DFQATT and CDR2 SNEGSKA (reference sequence). CDR3 sequence: CSATELAGLSSYNEQFF. CDR3 bases: TGCAGTGCGACGGAACTAGCGGGGTTAAGCTCCTACAATGAGCAGTTCTTC.

This clonotype was seen a handful of times. This chain's CDR3 is CSVEERADNEQFF. The CDR3 coding sequence is TGCAGCGTTGAAGAAAGGGCAGACAATGAGCAGTTCTTC. V and J are TRBV29-1 and TRBJ2-1; D unresolved. Trimming shortened V by 0 bases and J by 5 bases, and 8 bases separated the two germline ends. CDR3 size: 13 residues. Germline V gene lookup returns CDR1 SQVTM and CDR2 ANQGSEA.

J is TRBJ2-3 and V is TRBV20-1, with TRBD1 matching 7 bases. The CDR3 runs to 13 residues. CDR1 is DFQATT, CDR2 SNEGSKA, per germline (reference sequence). For the CDR3, the DNA is TGCAGAGCCAGACAGGGAACCACAGATACGCAGTATTTT. It specifies CRARQGTTDTQYF.

This clonotype was found once. The chain recombines TRBV6-6 with TRBJ2-1, with D perhaps TRBD2 (5 bases). Germline CDR1 reads MNHNY; CDR2 reads SVGAGI (reference sequence). The CDR3 length is 13 residues. Trimming took off 1 base at V and 9 bases at J, with 10 bases between the two ends. CDR3 loop: CASSYYGNSEQFF. The DNA for the CDR3 is TGTGCCAGCAGTTACTACGGGAACAGTGAGCAGTTCTTC.

The chain couples TRBV6-2 or TRBV6-3 to TRBJ2-3, with 8 bases matching TRBD2. The CDR3 consists of 16 residues. Germline V gives CDR1 MNHEY, CDR2 SVGEGT. Trimming took 2 bases from V and 4 from J; bases not matched to a gene: 8. CDR3 nucleotide sequence: TGTGCCAGCAGTTACCTCACTGTAGCGGGATCAGATACGCAGTATTTT. Translated: CASSYLTVAGSDTQYF.

About this clonotype itself: Compared with germline, one end of the junction differs, possibly owing to a read error. This chain joins TRBV6-2 or TRBV6-3 and TRBJ2-5, with 9 bases aligning to TRBD1. TRBJ2-7 matches the DNA end more closely, so the J call is doubtful. The CDR3 has 15 residues. CDR1 is MNHEY and CDR2 is SVGEGT in the germline V gene. The CDR3 protein is CAGSTTTGTGNEQYF. The DNA of the CDR3 is TGTGCCGGCAGCACCACAACCGGGACAGGGAACGAGCAGTACTTC.

V is TRBV7-9 and J is TRBJ2-7, with D perhaps TRBD1 or TRBD2 (6 bases each). The V end lost 11 bases, the J end lost 4 bases, and 21 bases lay between the germline ends. Germline assignment: CDR1 SEHNR and CDR2 FQNEAQ (reference sequence). The CDR3 loop spans 14 amino acids. The CDR3 nucleotides read TGTGCCTTATGGCCTGTGGGGGCGGGATACGAGCAGTACTTC. As protein: CALWPVGAGYEQYF.

The rearrangement joins TRBV7-2 to TRBJ2-2, with D possibly matching TRBD2 (5 bases). Germline V gene sequence: CDR1 SGHTA, CDR2 FQGNSA. There are 16 residues in the CDR3. Trimming left V 5 bases short and J 3 bases short, with 16 bases between. The CDR3 region has the DNA TGTGCCAGCAGCCCCAGACGGGGTTTGGACACCGGGGAGCTGTTTTTT. Its translation: CASSPRRGLDTGELFF.

The chain combines TRBV9 with TRBJ2-7, with TRBD1 matching 7 bases. The J call may not be correct, given that the DNA end is closer to TRBJ2-5. The CDR3 totals 15 residues. Germline V gives CDR1 SGDLS, CDR2 YYNGEE. This CDR3 reads CASSVGSRGKETQYF. The DNA for the CDR3 is TGTGCCAGCAGCGTAGGTAGCAGGGGGAAAGAGACCCAGTACTTC.

The V call is TRBV7-9, the J call TRBJ2-1; D may be TRBD1 (6 bases). V shed 5 bases and J shed 6 bases, with 26 bases lying between them. The CDR3 has 18 amino acids. Germline V CDR1 and CDR2: SEHNR, FQNEAQ (reference sequence). CDR3 DNA: TGTGCCAGCAGCCATCCGAAGCACAGGGACGGTGCCGTCAATGAGCAGTTCTTC. Its protein is CASSHPKHRDGAVNEQFF.